This T cell receptor beta chain was documented in a study of T cell responses to AZD1222 COVID-19 vaccine. Study-level points and caveats: Breadth and depth of Spike-specific TCRs rose after two AZD1222 doses. Among the donors, most were white British and more were female, and clonal diversity was possibly underestimated. Regions 160-218 and 743-854 dominated among vaccine-associated CD4 TCRs spanning spike.

Sequenced by immunoSEQ multiplex PCR; TCRdb stores in-frame clones only, minus some. The repertoire has 55,000 to 85,000 clones, around 84% of them found once; the top ten carry 9.8%. As to this clone: Its antigen remains unknown.

The germline V gene has CDR1 SGHTA and CDR2 FQGNSA. CDR3 length equals 13 residues. V lost 0 bases to trimming and J lost 5 bases, with 7 bases between them. The J gene is TRBJ1-1, the V gene TRBV7-2; D gene ambiguous. The receptor's source is an adult in good health. Source: peripheral blood, taken on day 0 of AZD1222 vaccination. The CDR3 region has the DNA TGTGCCAGCAGCTTAGCGGACGGTACTGAAGCTTTCTTT. It translates to CASSLADGTEAFF.